This T cell receptor beta chain was recovered during a study of control samples from healthy donors and cancer patients. Using immunoSEQ multiplex PCR, the repertoire was profiled, and TCRdb retains in-frame clones only, with some absent. The sample gives some 130,000 clones, roughly 92% of which show up once; less than 6% is in the top ten. The clonotype comes from a man younger than 30 in good health. Sequenced material: blood.

This chain's CDR3 is CASLGSTYEQYF. Here the CDR3 DNA reads TGTGCCAGCCTAGGGAGTACCTACGAGCAGTACTTC. The V and J genes are TRBV7-9 and TRBJ2-7, with D possibly TRBD2 on 5 matching bases. Deletions cut 8 bases from V and 2 bases from J, with 10 bases between. CDR3 length: 12 residues. In germline, CDR1 is SEHNR, CDR2 FQNEAQ (reference sequence).